This TCR beta chain is drawn from a study of cytomegalovirus exposure and HLA in healthy donors. Study-level points and caveats: A later analysis, which compared TCR beta chains of equal frequency, found the HLA-associated ones more clonally expanded.

Between the trimmed V and J ends, which lost 1 base and 2 bases, there was a span of 9 bases. From germline, CDR1 is SNHLY and CDR2 FYNNEI. This CDR3 has 15 amino acids. A multiplex PCR was run with 60 Vbeta primers and 13 Jbeta primers. TCRdb's copy holds only in-frame clones and misses some; the assay was immunoSEQ multiplex PCR. The sample lists 100,000 to 120,000 clones, 70% to 85% occurring once. The sample holds one count of this clone. Its antigen is unidentified. The sequenced material came from PBMCs. V gene TRBV2 combines with J gene TRBJ1-3; no definite D call. The clonotype originates from a woman under 30 in good health and CMV-seronegative. DNA of the CDR3: TGTGCCAGCAGTGAAGATTCGGGAGCTGGAAACACCATATATTTT. Encoded protein: CASSEDSGAGNTIYF.